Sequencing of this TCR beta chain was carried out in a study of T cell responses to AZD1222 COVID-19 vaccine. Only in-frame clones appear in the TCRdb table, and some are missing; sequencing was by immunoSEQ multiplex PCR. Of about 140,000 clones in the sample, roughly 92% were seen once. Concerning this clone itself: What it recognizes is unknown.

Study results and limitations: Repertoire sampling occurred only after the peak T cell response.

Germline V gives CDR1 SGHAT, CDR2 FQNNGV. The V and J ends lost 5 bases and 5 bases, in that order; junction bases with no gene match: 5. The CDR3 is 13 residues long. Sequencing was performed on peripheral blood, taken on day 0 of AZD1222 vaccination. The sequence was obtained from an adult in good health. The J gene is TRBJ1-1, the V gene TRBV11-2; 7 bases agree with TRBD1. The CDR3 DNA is TGTGCCAGCAGCCCACGACAGGGTACTGAAGCTTTCTTT. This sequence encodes CASSPRQGTEAFF.